Listed below are T cell receptor beta chains from one sample, sequenced in a study of response to subunit inactivated influenza vaccine. One entry per CDR3 protein, called by TCRdb with MiXCR from the RT-PCR reads. The table has fewer than 600,000 distinct CDR3 sequences, approximately 7.2% seen once. The sequenced sample was PBMCs from blood, obtained approximately 25 months after vaccination. The receptors were sampled from a man aged 50 to 75 who received an inactivated influenza vaccine. Each CDR3 is given with its conserved first and last residue. A D gene is named only where the DNA matches it firmly. Clone size is given for some rows only: seen once, a few or many times, or a class if the clone is expanded.

clone_size: .
j_call: TRBJ1-4
d_call: TRBD1
v_call: TRBV3-1
cdr3_nt: TGTGCCAGCAGTTCCACAGGGGTTTCTGAAAAACTGTTTTTT
cdr3_aa: CASSSTGVSEKLFF

clone_size: few
j_call: TRBJ1-5
d_call: .
v_call: TRBV28
cdr3_nt: TGTGCCAGCAGTTTATGGGGAGGGGCGGGCAATCAGCCCCAGCATTTT
cdr3_aa: CASSLWGGAGNQPQHF

clone_size: few
j_call: TRBJ2-1
d_call: .
v_call: TRBV20-1
cdr3_nt: TGCAGTGCTAAGTGGCGGGACAATGAGCAGTTCTTC
cdr3_aa: CSAKWRDNEQFF

clone_size: .
j_call: TRBJ2-1
d_call: .
v_call: TRBV6-5
cdr3_nt: TGTGCCAGCAGTTACTCGAAGTTCAATGAGCAGTTCTTC
cdr3_aa: CASSYSKFNEQFF

clone_size: few
j_call: TRBJ2-5
d_call: TRBD2
v_call: TRBV27
cdr3_nt: TGTGCCAGCAGTTCGCTAGCGGGGGCGATCCAAGAGACCCAGTACTTC
cdr3_aa: CASSSLAGAIQETQYF

clone_size: few
j_call: TRBJ1-1
d_call: .
v_call: TRBV20-1
cdr3_nt: TGCAGTGCTAGAGATTTACGGTTGGGGGTTGTCGTGAACACTGAAGCTTTCTTT
cdr3_aa: CSARDLRLGVVVNTEAFF

clone_size: .
j_call: TRBJ2-1
d_call: .
v_call: TRBV11-2
cdr3_nt: TGTGCCAGCAGCTTAAACCAATTTTACAATGAGCAGTTCTTC
cdr3_aa: CASSLNQFYNEQFF

clone_size: many
j_call: TRBJ2-6
d_call: .
v_call: TRBV5-1
cdr3_nt: TGCGCCAGCAGCTTGGGGGGACCTGGGGCCAACGTCCTGACTTTC
cdr3_aa: CASSLGGPGANVLTF

clone_size: few
j_call: TRBJ1-5
d_call: .
v_call: TRBV6-2/TRBV6-3
cdr3_nt: TGTGCCAGCAGTAGAGACAGCTTCACCTTTTATAGCAATCAGCCCCAGCATTTT
cdr3_aa: CASSRDSFTFYSNQPQHF

clone_size: many
j_call: TRBJ2-2
d_call: TRBD1
v_call: TRBV7-8
cdr3_nt: TGTGCCAGCAGCGATACAGGGGCCGGGGAGCTGTTTTTT
cdr3_aa: CASSDTGAGELFF

clone_size: many
j_call: TRBJ2-5
d_call: .
v_call: TRBV4-2
cdr3_nt: TGTGCCAGCAGCCAGAGTCCCGGGACTCAAGAGACCCAGTACTTC
cdr3_aa: CASSQSPGTQETQYF

clone_size: many
j_call: TRBJ1-1
d_call: .
v_call: TRBV7-2
cdr3_nt: TGTGCCAGCAGCTTAGATTGGGGCAGTTGGGCTTTCTTT
cdr3_aa: CASSLDWGSWAFF

clone_size: .
j_call: TRBJ2-2
d_call: .
v_call: TRBV20-1
cdr3_nt: TGCAGTGCTTACAGGGCGAACACCGGGGAGCTGTTTTTT
cdr3_aa: CSAYRANTGELFF

clone_size: many
j_call: TRBJ1-2
d_call: TRBD1
v_call: TRBV6-2/TRBV6-3
cdr3_nt: TGTGCCAGCAACCGGGACAGGGTAAACTATGGCTACACCTTC
cdr3_aa: CASNRDRVNYGYTF

clone_size: few
j_call: TRBJ2-2
d_call: .
v_call: TRBV29-1
cdr3_nt: TGCAGCGTTGAAGACAACACCGGGGAGCTGTTTTTT
cdr3_aa: CSVEDNTGELFF

clone_size: .
j_call: TRBJ2-3
d_call: .
v_call: TRBV5-1
cdr3_nt: TGCGCCAGCAGCTTGGTCAAAAGGGGGACTCTCACAGATACGCAGTATTTT
cdr3_aa: CASSLVKRGTLTDTQYF

clone_size: .
j_call: TRBJ2-7
d_call: .
v_call: TRBV20-1
cdr3_nt: TGCAGTGCTAGACGGCCGGGACCAAGCTCCTACGAGCAGTACTTC
cdr3_aa: CSARRPGPSSYEQYF

clone_size: many
j_call: TRBJ1-2
d_call: .
v_call: TRBV20-1
cdr3_nt: TGCAGTGCTAGCGTTAACTATGGCTACACCTTC
cdr3_aa: CSASVNYGYTF

clone_size: many
j_call: TRBJ1-5
d_call: .
v_call: TRBV15
cdr3_nt: TGTGCCACCAGCAGAGAGCGTGGGATTTTGGGGCCCCAGCATTTT
cdr3_aa: CATSRERGILGPQHF

clone_size: few
j_call: TRBJ1-1
d_call: .
v_call: TRBV9
cdr3_nt: TGTGCCAGCAGCTGGGGAGACACTGAAGCTTTCTTT
cdr3_aa: CASSWGDTEAFF

clone_size: few
j_call: TRBJ2-5
d_call: TRBD1
v_call: TRBV28
cdr3_nt: TGTGCCAGCAGTTTATGGGGCGAGGGGGCTCGGGAGACCCAGTACTTC
cdr3_aa: CASSLWGEGARETQYF

clone_size: many
j_call: TRBJ2-7
d_call: .
v_call: TRBV7-2
cdr3_nt: TGTGCCAGCAGCTTAGCCTTAGAGGCCTCCTACGAGCAGTACTTC
cdr3_aa: CASSLALEASYEQYF